Presented here are 31 T cell receptor beta chains from one specimen sequenced in a study of Tregs in tolerant kidney transplant recipients. TCRdb's copy holds only in-frame clones and misses some; the assay was immunoSEQ multiplex PCR. The sample carries about 50,000 clones, approximately 89% recorded once. Recipients received nonmyeloablative bone marrow transplants from related graft donors, with transient mixed chimerism. The input for sequencing was CD8+ T cells from blood (PBMCs), taken 12 months after the transplant. The receptors originated from a human patient who received a combined kidney and bone marrow transplant. Some T cells may possibly be graft donor cells.

V and J are TRBV15 and TRBJ2-1; 13 nucleotides agree with TRBD2. The CDR3 is made up of 15 amino acids. J gave up 7 bases and V 1 base, and 1 base lay outside the gene matches. Germline V CDR1 and CDR2: LNHNV, YYDKDF (reference sequence). The CDR3 DNA reads TGTGCCACCAGCAGAGTGGGACTAGCGGGAAATGAGCAGTTCTTC. Translation gives CATSRVGLAGNEQFF.

The gene calls are TRBV30 and TRBJ2-4; D unclear. The germline gives CDR1 GTSNPN, CDR2 SVGIG (reference sequence). With 2 bases removed from V and 3 bases from J, the gap between germline ends came to 11 bases. The CDR3 has 14 amino acids. CDR3 in amino acids: CAWSTPLSKNIQYF. The CDR3 nucleotides are TGTGCCTGGAGTACTCCCCTAAGCAAAAACATTCAGTACTTC.

J is TRBJ2-7 and V is TRBV23-1; D is unclear. TRBV23-1 is classed as an ORF, of uncertain function. Trimming stripped 6 bases from V and 6 bases from J, with 18 bases between. The CDR3 covers 14 residues. The CDR3 DNA sequence: TGCGCCAGCAGATCGAAGGAGAGCCGGTCCGAGCAGTACTTC. Protein sequence: CASRSKESRSEQYF.

V gene TRBV6-5 combines with J gene TRBJ2-7; D is unresolved. The germline CDR1 and CDR2 sequences are MNHEY and SVGAGI. The CDR3 sequence is 14 residues long. V was cut by 2 bases and J by 0 bases, with 8 bases left in between. The CDR3 is CASSYSPISYEQYF. The CDR3 nucleotides read TGTGCCAGCAGTTACAGCCCGATCTCCTACGAGCAGTACTTC.

The V call is TRBV28, the J call TRBJ2-7; a weak D match, TRBD1 (6 bases). The CDR3 has 18 amino acids. Germline V CDR1 and CDR2: MDHEN, SYDVKM. Trimming removed 4 bases at V and 4 bases at J, with 26 bases between. CDR3 nucleotides: TGTGCCAGCAGTTCCGCAATCGACATCGTAAACAGGGCTTACGAGCAGTACTTC. Translation gives CASSSAIDIVNRAYEQYF.

This chain joins TRBV5-1 and TRBJ2-3, with 10 bases that match TRBD2. The CDR3 runs to 18 residues. The V and J ends lost 3 bases and 2 bases, in that order; junction bases with no gene match: 12. Germline CDR1 reads SGHRS; CDR2 reads YFSETQ. CDR3 nucleotides: TGCGCCAGCAGCTATAGCGGGGGGCCCCTTTCTTCCACAGATACGCAGTATTTT. Protein: CASSYSGGPLSSTDTQYF.

The V and J genes are TRBV7-8 and TRBJ1-5; 10 nucleotides align to TRBD1. The CDR3 is made up of 15 amino acids. Germline lookup yields CDR1 SGHVS and CDR2 FQNEAQ. V lost 5 bases and J lost 5; bases outside the gene matches: 6. Here the CDR3 DNA reads TGTGCCAGCAGCCCAGGGACAGGGGAGTATCAGCCCCAGCATTTT. Its protein product is CASSPGTGEYQPQHF.

V and J are TRBV13 and TRBJ2-5; D is possibly TRBD1 (5 bases). V was cut by 4 bases and J by 7 bases, with 16 bases left in between. Per germline, CDR1 PRHDT and CDR2 FYEKMQ (reference sequence). The CDR3 is 14 amino acids. This CDR3 is CASSSPTAEGTQYF. CDR3 DNA: TGTGCCAGCAGCTCCCCGACAGCTGAAGGGACCCAGTACTTC.

This clone was counted a single time. CDR3 amino acids: CASSQLLSYEQYF. The CDR3 DNA reads TGTGCCAGCAGCCAACTACTCTCCTACGAGCAGTACTTC. The chain combines TRBV14 with TRBJ2-7, with D hard to call. CDR3 length: 13 amino acids. V dropped 2 bases and J dropped 0 bases, with 5 bases sitting between them. CDR1 is SGHDN and CDR2 is FVKESK in the germline V gene.

The CDR3 is CASSLSTGEDEQYF. CDR3 bases: TGTGCCAGCAGCCTGTCTACAGGGGAGGACGAGCAGTACTTC. This sequence joins TRBV7-2 and TRBJ2-7, with D possibly being TRBD1 (7 bases). Trimming took off 5 bases at V and 5 bases at J, with 16 bases between the two ends. Germline V gives CDR1 SGHTA, CDR2 FQGNSA. There are 14 residues in the CDR3.

The rearrangement joins TRBV15 to TRBJ2-7, with a tentative D call TRBD1 (6 bases). The CDR3 is made up of 14 amino acids. Looked up from germline, CDR1 is LNHNV and CDR2 is YYDKDF (reference sequence). V was pared by 5 bases and J by 1 base, with 12 bases between. The CDR3 protein is CATSSTGPSYEQYF. CDR3 bases: TGTGCCACCAGCTCGACAGGACCTTCCTACGAGCAGTACTTC.

This sequence joins TRBV19 and TRBJ2-7; 7 bases line up with TRBD1. CDR1 LNHDA and CDR2 SQIVND come from the germline V gene (reference sequence). Unmatched junction bases numbered 4, after V lost 5 bases and J lost 3 bases. There are 13 residues in the CDR3. This CDR3 is CASSPTGIYEQYF. In nucleotides, the CDR3 is TGTGCCAGTAGTCCGACAGGGATCTACGAGCAGTACTTC.

The genes are TRBV12-5 and TRBJ2-5; D call uncertain. Germline-derived CDR1 and CDR2 are LGHNT and FRNRAP. V was cut by 6 bases and J by 0 bases, with 8 bases left in between. The CDR3 is made up of 13 amino acids. The CDR3 region is CASGEEYQETQYF. The CDR3 DNA follows: TGTGCTAGTGGCGAAGAGTACCAAGAGACCCAGTACTTC.

The V and J genes are TRBV4-3 and TRBJ2-7; D unresolved. Trimming removed 1 base at V and 3 bases at J, with 16 bases between. CDR3 length equals 16 residues. Germline-derived CDR1 and CDR2 are LGHNA and YSLEER. The CDR3 protein is CASSQGSASSFYEQYF. For the CDR3, the DNA is TGCGCCAGCAGCCAAGGCTCCGCGAGTTCATTCTACGAGCAGTACTTC.

This chain connects TRBV9 to TRBJ1-1; a possible D gene is TRBD1 (6 bases). Trimming cost V 3 bases and J 3 bases, with 18 bases left between them. The CDR3 runs 16 residues. CDR1 is SGDLS and CDR2 is YYNGEE in the germline V gene. The CDR3 loop is CASSAPPRKGDTEAFF. CDR3 DNA: TGTGCCAGCAGCGCTCCCCCGAGGAAGGGGGACACTGAAGCTTTCTTT. Together with reference TRBV9 and TRBJ1-1, the CDR3 gives the full variable domain: DSGVTQTPKHLITATGQRVTLRCSPRSGDLSVYWYQQSLDQGLQFLIQYYNGEERAKGNILERFSAQQFPDLHSELNLSSLELGDSALYFCASSAPPRKGDTEAFFGQGTRLTVV.

The rearrangement uses TRBV5-6 and TRBJ2-7, with 14 bases that match TRBD2. The CDR3 is made up of 15 amino acids. Trimming cost V 4 bases and J 3 bases; bases outside gene matches: 3. Germline V gene data show CDR1 as SGHDT and CDR2 as YYEEEE. The CDR3, as DNA: TGTGCCAGCAGCACCGGACTAGCGGGAGGCTACGAGCAGTACTTC. This sequence encodes CASSTGLAGGYEQYF. Variable domain in full (rest from reference TRBV5-6 and TRBJ2-7): DAGVTQSPTHLIKTRGQQVTLRCSPKSGHDTVSWYQQALGQGPQFIFQYYEEEERQRGNFPDRFSGHQFPNYSSELNVNALLLGDSALYLCASSTGLAGGYEQYFGPGTRLTVT.

This clone was detected only once. CDR3 loop: CASSQEKTGSYEQYF. DNA of the CDR3: TGCGCCAGCAGCCAAGAAAAGACAGGATCCTACGAGCAGTACTTC. The rearrangement joins TRBV4-1 to TRBJ2-7, with D possibly being TRBD1 (6 bases). Trimming removed 0 bases at V and 1 base at J, with 10 bases between. Germline CDR1 reads MGHRA; CDR2 reads YSYEKL. The CDR3 has 15 amino acids.

The gene calls are TRBV11-2 and TRBJ2-3; 9 nucleotides align to TRBD2. CDR1 and CDR2 (germline): SGHAT, FQNNGV. Unmatched junction bases numbered 6, after V lost 7 bases and J lost 7 bases. The CDR3 has 13 residues. In nucleotides, the CDR3 is TGTGCCAGCACCGGACTAGCGAGGCATACGCAGTATTTT. Protein sequence: CASTGLARHTQYF.

The chain links TRBV7-2 to TRBJ2-7, with 7 bases identical to TRBD2. Germline V gene lookup returns CDR1 SGHTA and CDR2 FQGNSA. This CDR3 contains 14 residues. Trimming removed 4 bases from V and 1 base from J; junction bases left unmatched: 4. The CDR3 spells CASSYGLVSYEQYF. Here the CDR3 DNA reads TGTGCCAGCAGCTACGGACTAGTATCCTACGAGCAGTACTTC.

This clone was recorded once. V and J are TRBV9 and TRBJ2-5; tentative D call: TRBD2 (7 bases). Near its end, the DNA agrees better with TRBJ2-7, so the J call may be wrong. The germline V gene encodes CDR1 SGDLS and CDR2 YYNGEE. The CDR3 runs to 15 residues. The CDR3 here is CASSVAGGPGYEQYF. The CDR3 nucleotides read TGTGCCAGCAGCGTAGCCGGGGGGCCTGGGTACGAGCAGTACTTC.

The V gene is TRBV7-9, the J gene TRBJ2-7, with a weak D call TRBD1 (6 bases). The CDR3 covers 13 residues. Germline V CDR1 and CDR2: SEHNR, FQNEAQ (reference sequence). V was pared by 4 bases and J by 3 bases, with 10 bases between. The CDR3 protein is CASSYREYYEQYF. The CDR3 DNA reads as TGTGCCAGCAGCTACAGGGAATACTACGAGCAGTACTTC.

This chain's CDR3 is CASSKASPPSGSSREQYF. CDR3 bases: TGTGCCAGCAGCAAAGCTTCGCCCCCTAGCGGGAGTTCGAGAGAGCAGTACTTC. The rearrangement links TRBV21-1 to TRBJ2-7; the table's D call of TRBD2 was not tested on the DNA. TRBV21-1 counts as a pseudogene. The CDR3 sequence is 18 residues long.

V gene TRBV9 combines with J gene TRBJ2-7; 8 positions agree with TRBD2. The CDR3 has 15 amino acids. Trimming removed 1 base from V and 4 bases from J; junction bases left unmatched: 7. Per germline, CDR1 SGDLS and CDR2 YYNGEE. CDR3 bases: TGTGCCAGCAGCGTAACTCCGGGACTAGGATACGAGCAGTACTTC. Protein: CASSVTPGLGYEQYF.

The chain carries TRBV29-1 and TRBJ2-7; a possible D gene is TRBD2 (7 bases). Trimming cost V 4 bases and J 2 bases, with 15 bases left between them. The germline V gene has CDR1 SQVTM and CDR2 ANQGSEA. The length of the CDR3 is 14 residues. The CDR3 here is CSVVGRDKAYEQYF. Here the CDR3 DNA reads TGCAGCGTTGTGGGGAGGGACAAAGCCTACGAGCAGTACTTC.

The chain carries TRBV30 and TRBJ2-3; TRBD1 might be the D (6 bases). V shed 5 bases and J shed 2 bases, with 14 bases lying between them. The V gene's germline CDR1 is GTSNPN and CDR2 SVGIG (reference sequence). The CDR3 is 14 residues long. The CDR3 protein is CAWAGTRDTDTQYF. CDR3 bases: TGTGCCTGGGCCGGGACAAGAGACACAGATACGCAGTATTTT.

The J gene is TRBJ1-2, the V gene TRBV7-9; D call uncertain. Trimming stripped 2 bases from V and 4 bases from J, with 11 bases between. The CDR3 spans 14 residues. CDR1 and CDR2 (germline): SEHNR, FQNEAQ (reference sequence). CDR3 protein: CASSLSGEIYGYTF. The CDR3 bases are TGTGCCAGCAGCTTAAGCGGGGAGATCTATGGCTACACCTTC.

The chain employs TRBV5-5 and TRBJ1-5; the match to TRBD1 covers 8 bases. J was trimmed by 1 base and V by 4 bases; bases with no gene match: 10. Per the germline V gene, CDR1 is SGHKS and CDR2 is YYEKEE (reference sequence). The CDR3 is 17 amino acids. Here the CDR3 reads CASSGGQGSGSNQPQHF. The CDR3 DNA is TGTGCCAGCAGCGGCGGACAGGGAAGTGGAAGCAATCAGCCCCAGCATTTT.

The V gene is TRBV19, the J gene TRBJ1-2; 7 nucleotides agree with TRBD1. The V segment lost 5 bases and the J segment 9 bases; nucleotides outside the gene matches: 6. This CDR3 is built from 12 residues. In germline, CDR1 is LNHDA, CDR2 SQIVND (reference sequence). CDR3 DNA: TGTGCCAGTAGTTCCCGACAGGGCAGCTACACCTTC. Translation: CASSSRQGSYTF.

The V gene is TRBV19, the J gene TRBJ1-5; 10 positions agree with TRBD1. CDR1 and CDR2 (germline): LNHDA, SQIVND (reference sequence). The J segment lost 0 bases and the V segment lost 7 bases, leaving 6 bases of the junction unmatched. This CDR3 has 16 residues. The DNA for the CDR3 is TGTGCCAGTATCGGGACAGGGGCATATAGCAATCAGCCCCAGCATTTT. Protein sequence: CASIGTGAYSNQPQHF. The full variable domain, rest sourced from reference TRBV19 and TRBJ1-5, is DGGITQSPKYLFRKEGQNVTLSCEQNLNHDAMYWYRQDPGQGLRLIYYSQIVNDFQKGDIAEGYSVSREKKESFPLTVTSAQKNPTAFYLCASIGTGAYSNQPQHFGDGTRLSIL.

The chain links TRBV10-1 to TRBJ2-7; tentative D call: TRBD2 (5 bases). Trimming stripped 6 bases from V and 9 bases from J, with 21 bases between. Germline lookup yields CDR1 WNHNN and CDR2 SYGVQD (reference sequence). The CDR3 is made up of 14 amino acids. CDR3 residues: CASSQVAGGHWQYF. The DNA for the CDR3 is TGCGCCAGCAGCCAAGTCGCGGGTGGTCACTGGCAGTACTTC.

The chain has TRBV7-9 and TRBJ2-3; TRBD2 aligns across 9 bases. CDR3 length: 16 amino acids. The junction had 11 bases not matched to a gene; V was cut back by 5 bases and J by 5 bases. Germline V gene sequence: CDR1 SEHNR, CDR2 FQNEAQ (reference sequence). The CDR3 region is CASSEGGAGGQDTQYF. Written as DNA, the CDR3 is TGTGCCAGCAGCGAGGGGGGCGCGGGGGGGCAAGATACGCAGTATTTT.